This TCR beta chain was sequenced for a study of T cell responses to AZD1222 COVID-19 vaccine. Study-wide points: Variant regions that are unmutated are reportedly the target of nearly half of spike-specific TCRs. Spike-specific TCR breadth and depth rose after two AZD1222 doses.

To note about this clone: Its target is unknown.

Second-dose intervals near 4 or 12 weeks were combined. V shed 4 bases, J shed 0 bases, and the junction held 6 bases outside the gene matches. In germline, CDR1 is SGHRS, CDR2 YFSETQ. The CDR3 spans 16 residues. Only in-frame clones appear in the TCRdb table, and some are missing; sequencing was by immunoSEQ multiplex PCR. Of over 100,000 clones listed, roughly 90% are singletons. The chain links TRBV5-1 to TRBJ1-4; the match to TRBD1 covers 7 bases. The TCR comes from an adult who received the AZD1222 COVID-19 vaccine. Sequencing used peripheral blood, obtained 28 days after the second AZD1222 dose. The CDR3 coding sequence is TGCGCCAGCAGCATGACAGGGAGGGCAACTAATGAAAAACTGTTTTTT. It specifies CASSMTGRATNEKLFF.